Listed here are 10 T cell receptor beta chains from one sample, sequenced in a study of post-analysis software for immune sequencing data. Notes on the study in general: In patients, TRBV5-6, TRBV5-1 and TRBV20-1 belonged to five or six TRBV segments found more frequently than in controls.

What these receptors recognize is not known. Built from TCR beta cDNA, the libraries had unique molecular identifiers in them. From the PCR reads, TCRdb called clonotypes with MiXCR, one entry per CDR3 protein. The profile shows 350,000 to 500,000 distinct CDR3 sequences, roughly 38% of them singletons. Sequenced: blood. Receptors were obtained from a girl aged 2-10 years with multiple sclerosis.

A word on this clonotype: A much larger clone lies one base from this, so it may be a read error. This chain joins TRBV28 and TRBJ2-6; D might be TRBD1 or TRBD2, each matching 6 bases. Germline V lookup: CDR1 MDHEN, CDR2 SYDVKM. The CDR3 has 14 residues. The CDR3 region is CASNDGSGANLLTF. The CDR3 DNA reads TGTGCCAGCAATGACGGGTCGGGGGCCAACCTCCTGACTTTC.

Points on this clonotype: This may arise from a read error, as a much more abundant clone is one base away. The CDR3 is CASSLAQDGSYEQFF. The CDR3 DNA reads as TGTGCCAGCAGTTTAGCCCAGGACGGTTCCTACGAGCAGTTCTTC. V gene TRBV12-3 or TRBV12-4 combines with J gene TRBJ2-1; D not certain. Trimming shortened V by 0 bases and J by 10 bases, and 16 bases separated the two germline ends. The CDR3 consists of 15 residues.

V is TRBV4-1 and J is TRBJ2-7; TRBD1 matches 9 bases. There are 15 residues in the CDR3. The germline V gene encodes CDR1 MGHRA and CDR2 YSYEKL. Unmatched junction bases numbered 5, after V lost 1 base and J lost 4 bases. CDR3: CASSQAPGQGYEQYF. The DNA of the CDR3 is TGCGCCAGCAGCCAAGCTCCGGGACAGGGTTACGAGCAGTACTTC.

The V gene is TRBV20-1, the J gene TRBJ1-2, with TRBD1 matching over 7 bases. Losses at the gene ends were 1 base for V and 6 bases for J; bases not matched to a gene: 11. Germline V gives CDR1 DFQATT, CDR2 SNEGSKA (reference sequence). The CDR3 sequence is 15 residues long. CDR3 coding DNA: TGCAGTGCTAGAGCCCTTCCCGACAGGGTTAATGGCTACACCTTC. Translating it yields CSARALPDRVNGYTF.

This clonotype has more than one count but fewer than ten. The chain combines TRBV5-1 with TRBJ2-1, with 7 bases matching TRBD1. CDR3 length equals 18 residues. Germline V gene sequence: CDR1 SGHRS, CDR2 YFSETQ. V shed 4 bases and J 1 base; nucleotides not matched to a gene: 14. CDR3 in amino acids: CASSQYKKDRRSYNEQFF. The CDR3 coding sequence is TGCGCCAGCAGCCAATATAAAAAGGACAGGAGATCCTACAATGAGCAGTTCTTC.

The CDR3 is CASSYLAGGPYEQYF. CDR3 bases: TGTGCCAGCAGTTATCTAGCGGGAGGGCCCTACGAGCAGTACTTC. The V gene is TRBV7-3, the J gene TRBJ2-7; TRBD2 matches at 12 bases. Germline lookup yields CDR1 SGHTA and CDR2 FQGTGA. The V segment lost 6 bases and the J segment 2 bases; nucleotides outside the gene matches: 5. This CDR3 contains 15 residues.

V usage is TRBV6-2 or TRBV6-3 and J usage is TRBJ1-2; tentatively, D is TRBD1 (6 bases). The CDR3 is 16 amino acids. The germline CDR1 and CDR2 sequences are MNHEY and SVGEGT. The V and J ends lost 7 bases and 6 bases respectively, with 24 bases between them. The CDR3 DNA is TGTGCCAGCAACCCCCCGCGGGGGCGCGAGGTCGATGGCTACACCTTC. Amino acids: CASNPPRGREVDGYTF.

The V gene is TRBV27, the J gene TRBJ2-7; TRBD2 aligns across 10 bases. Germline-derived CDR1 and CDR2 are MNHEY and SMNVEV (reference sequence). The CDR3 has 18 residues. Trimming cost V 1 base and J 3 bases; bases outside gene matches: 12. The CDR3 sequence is CASSLYGLAVPGDYEQYF. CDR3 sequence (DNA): TGTGCCAGCAGTTTATATGGACTAGCGGTACCAGGGGACTACGAGCAGTACTTC.

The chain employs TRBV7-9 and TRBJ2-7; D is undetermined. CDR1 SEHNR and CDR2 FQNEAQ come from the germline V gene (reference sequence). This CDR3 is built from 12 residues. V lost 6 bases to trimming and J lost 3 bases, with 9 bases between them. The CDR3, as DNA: TGTGCCAGCAGTTTCAACAGCTACGAGCAGTACTTC. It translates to CASSFNSYEQYF.

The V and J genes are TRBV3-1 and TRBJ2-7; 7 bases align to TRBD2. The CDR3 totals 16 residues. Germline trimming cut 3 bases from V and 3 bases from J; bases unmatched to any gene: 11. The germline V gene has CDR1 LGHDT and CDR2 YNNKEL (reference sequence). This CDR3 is CASSHPPTGGGYEQYF. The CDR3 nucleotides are TGTGCCAGCAGCCACCCACCGACGGGGGGAGGCTACGAGCAGTACTTC.